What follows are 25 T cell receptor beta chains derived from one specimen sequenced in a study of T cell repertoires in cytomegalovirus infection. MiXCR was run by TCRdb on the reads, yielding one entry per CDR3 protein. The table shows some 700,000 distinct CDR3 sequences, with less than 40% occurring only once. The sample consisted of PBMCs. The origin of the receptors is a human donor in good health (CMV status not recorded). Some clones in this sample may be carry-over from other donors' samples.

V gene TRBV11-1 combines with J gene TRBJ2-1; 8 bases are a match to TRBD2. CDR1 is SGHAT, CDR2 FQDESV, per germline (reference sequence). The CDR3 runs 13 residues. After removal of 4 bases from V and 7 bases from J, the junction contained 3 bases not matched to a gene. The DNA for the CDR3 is TGTGCCAGCAGCTCGGGAGGGCCTAATGAGCAGTTCTTC. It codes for CASSSGGPNEQFF.

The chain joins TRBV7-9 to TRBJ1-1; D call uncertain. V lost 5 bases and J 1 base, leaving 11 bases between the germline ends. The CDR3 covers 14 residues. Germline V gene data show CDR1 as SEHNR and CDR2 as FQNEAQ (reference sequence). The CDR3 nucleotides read TGTGCCAGCAGCACCCTTACAGAGAACACTGAAGCTTTCTTT. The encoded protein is CASSTLTENTEAFF.

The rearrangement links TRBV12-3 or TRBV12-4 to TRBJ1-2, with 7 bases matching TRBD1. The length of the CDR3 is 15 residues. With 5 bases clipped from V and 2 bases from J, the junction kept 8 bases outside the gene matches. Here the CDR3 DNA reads TGTGCCAGCAGTCCCCCCGACAGGGTGAACTATGGCTACACCTTC. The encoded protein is CASSPPDRVNYGYTF.

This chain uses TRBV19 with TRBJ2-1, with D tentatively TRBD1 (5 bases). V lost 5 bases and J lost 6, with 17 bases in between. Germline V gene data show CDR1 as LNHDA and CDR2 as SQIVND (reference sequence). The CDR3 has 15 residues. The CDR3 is CASSQDWTRGNEQFF. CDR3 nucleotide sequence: TGTGCCAGTAGTCAAGATTGGACAAGGGGCAATGAGCAGTTCTTC.

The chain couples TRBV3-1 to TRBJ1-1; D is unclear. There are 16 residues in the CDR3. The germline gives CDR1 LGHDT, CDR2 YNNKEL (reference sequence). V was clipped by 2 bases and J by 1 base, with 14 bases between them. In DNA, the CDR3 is TGTGCCAGCAGCCAAAACCTCGGTGAGGGGAACACTGAAGCTTTCTTT. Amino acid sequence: CASSQNLGEGNTEAFF.

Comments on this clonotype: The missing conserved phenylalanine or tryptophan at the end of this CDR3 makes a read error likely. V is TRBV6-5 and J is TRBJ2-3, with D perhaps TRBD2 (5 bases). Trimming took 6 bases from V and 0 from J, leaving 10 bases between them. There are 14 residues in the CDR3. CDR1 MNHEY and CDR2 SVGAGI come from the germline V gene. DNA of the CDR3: TGTGCCAGCAGCCCGAGGGTTAGCACAGATACGCAGTATTTG. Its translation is CASSPRVSTDTQYL.

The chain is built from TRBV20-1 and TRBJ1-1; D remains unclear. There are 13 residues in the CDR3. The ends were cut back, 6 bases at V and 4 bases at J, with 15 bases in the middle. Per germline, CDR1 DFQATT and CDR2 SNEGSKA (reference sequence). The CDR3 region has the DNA TGCAGTGCCCCCGGGCCGTCGGGCACTGAAGCTTTCTTT. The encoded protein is CSAPGPSGTEAFF.

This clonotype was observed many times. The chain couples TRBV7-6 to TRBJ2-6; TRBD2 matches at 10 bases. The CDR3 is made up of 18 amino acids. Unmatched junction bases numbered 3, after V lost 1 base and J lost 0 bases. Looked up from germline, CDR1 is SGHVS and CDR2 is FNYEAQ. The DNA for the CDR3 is TGTGCCAGCAGCTTAGGGACTAGCGGCTACTCTGGGGCCAACGTCCTGACTTTC. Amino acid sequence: CASSLGTSGYSGANVLTF.

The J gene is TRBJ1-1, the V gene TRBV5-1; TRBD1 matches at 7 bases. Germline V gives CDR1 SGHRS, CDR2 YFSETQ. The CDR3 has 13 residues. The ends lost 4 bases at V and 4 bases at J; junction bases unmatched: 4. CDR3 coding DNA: TGCGCCAGCAGCAAGGACAGGCCCACTGAAGCTTTCTTT. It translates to CASSKDRPTEAFF.

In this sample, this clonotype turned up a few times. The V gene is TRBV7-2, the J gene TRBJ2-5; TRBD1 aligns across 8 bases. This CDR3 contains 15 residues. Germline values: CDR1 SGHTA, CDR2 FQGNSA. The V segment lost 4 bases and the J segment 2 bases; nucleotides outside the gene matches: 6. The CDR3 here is CASSSDRGAQETQYF. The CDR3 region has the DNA TGTGCCAGCAGCTCTGACAGGGGAGCGCAAGAGACCCAGTACTTC.

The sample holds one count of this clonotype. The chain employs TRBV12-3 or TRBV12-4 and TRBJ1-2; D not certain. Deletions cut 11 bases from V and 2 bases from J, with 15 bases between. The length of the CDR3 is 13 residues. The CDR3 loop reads CAGRKAGNYGYTF. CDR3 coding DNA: TGTGCCGGACGAAAGGCAGGCAACTATGGCTACACCTTC.

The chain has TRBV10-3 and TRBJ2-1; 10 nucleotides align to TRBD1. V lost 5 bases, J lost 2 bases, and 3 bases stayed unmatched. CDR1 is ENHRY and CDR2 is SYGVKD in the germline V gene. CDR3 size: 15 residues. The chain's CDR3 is CAISTGTGAYNEQFF. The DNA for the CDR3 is TGTGCCATCAGTACCGGGACAGGGGCCTACAATGAGCAGTTCTTC.

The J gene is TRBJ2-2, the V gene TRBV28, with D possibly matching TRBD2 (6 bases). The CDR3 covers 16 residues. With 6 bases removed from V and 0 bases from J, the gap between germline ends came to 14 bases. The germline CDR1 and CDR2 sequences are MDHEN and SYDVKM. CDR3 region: CASSQTGLTNTGELFF. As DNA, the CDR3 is TGTGCCAGCAGCCAAACGGGACTGACGAACACCGGGGAGCTGTTTTTT. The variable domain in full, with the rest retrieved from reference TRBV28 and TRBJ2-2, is DVKVTQSSRYLVKRTGEKVFLECVQDMDHENMFWYRQDPGLGLRLIYFSYDVKMKEKGDIPEGYSVSREKKERFSLILESASTNQTSMYLCASSQTGLTNTGELFFGEGSRLTVL.

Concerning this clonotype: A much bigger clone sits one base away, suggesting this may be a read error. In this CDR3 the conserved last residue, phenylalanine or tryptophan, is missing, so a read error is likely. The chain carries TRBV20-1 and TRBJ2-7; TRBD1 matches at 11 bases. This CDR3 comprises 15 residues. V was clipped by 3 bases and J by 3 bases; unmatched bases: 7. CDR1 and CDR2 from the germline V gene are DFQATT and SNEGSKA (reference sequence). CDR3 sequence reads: CSASQPGQGVYEQYL. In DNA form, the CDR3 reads TGCAGTGCTAGCCAACCGGGACAGGGGGTCTACGAGCAGTACTTA.

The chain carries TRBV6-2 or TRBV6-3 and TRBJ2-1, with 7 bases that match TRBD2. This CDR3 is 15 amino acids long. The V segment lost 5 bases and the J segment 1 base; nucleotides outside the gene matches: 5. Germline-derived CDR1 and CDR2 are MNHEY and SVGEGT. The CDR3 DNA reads TGTGCCAGCAGTCTAACTAGCGCGTCCTACAATGAGCAGTTCTTC. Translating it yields CASSLTSASYNEQFF.

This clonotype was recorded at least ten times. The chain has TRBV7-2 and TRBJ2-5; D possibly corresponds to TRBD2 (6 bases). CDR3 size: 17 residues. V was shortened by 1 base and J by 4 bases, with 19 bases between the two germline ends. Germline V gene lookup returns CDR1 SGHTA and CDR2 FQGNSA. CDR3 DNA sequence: TGTGCCAGCAGCTTAGAGCAATGGTATCGAGCGGGAGAGACCCAGTACTTC. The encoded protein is CASSLEQWYRAGETQYF.

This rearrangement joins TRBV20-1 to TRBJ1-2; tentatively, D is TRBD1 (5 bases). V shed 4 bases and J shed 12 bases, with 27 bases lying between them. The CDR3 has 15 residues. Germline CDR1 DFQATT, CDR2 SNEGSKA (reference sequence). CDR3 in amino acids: CSAKFRGNTKYKNTF. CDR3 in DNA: TGCAGTGCTAAGTTTCGGGGGAACACCAAATACAAAAACACCTTC.

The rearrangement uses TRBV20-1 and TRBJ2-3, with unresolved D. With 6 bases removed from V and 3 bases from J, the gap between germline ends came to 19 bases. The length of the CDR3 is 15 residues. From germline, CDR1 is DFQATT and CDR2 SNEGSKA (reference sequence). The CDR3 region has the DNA TGCAGTGCCAGATACGAAGAGTGGATTACAGATACGCAGTATTTT. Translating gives CSARYEEWITDTQYF.

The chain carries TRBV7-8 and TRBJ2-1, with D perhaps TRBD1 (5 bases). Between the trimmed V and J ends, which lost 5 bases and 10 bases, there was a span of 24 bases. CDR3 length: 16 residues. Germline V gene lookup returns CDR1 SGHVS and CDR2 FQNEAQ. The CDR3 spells CASSADTGPRSREQFF. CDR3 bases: TGTGCCAGCAGCGCCGACACAGGTCCACGGAGTCGGGAGCAGTTCTTC.

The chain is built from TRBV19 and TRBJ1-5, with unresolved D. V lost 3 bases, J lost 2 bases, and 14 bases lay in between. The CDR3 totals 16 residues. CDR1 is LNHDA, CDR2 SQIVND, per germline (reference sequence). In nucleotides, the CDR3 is TGTGCCAGTAGTATGATCCGGGTTACGCGCAATCAGCCCCAGCATTTT. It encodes CASSMIRVTRNQPQHF.

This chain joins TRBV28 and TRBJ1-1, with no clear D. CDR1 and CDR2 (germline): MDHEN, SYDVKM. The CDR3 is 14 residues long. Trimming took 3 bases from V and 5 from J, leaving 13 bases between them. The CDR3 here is CASSFARVGTEAFF. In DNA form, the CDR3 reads TGTGCCAGCAGTTTTGCCCGGGTTGGAACTGAAGCTTTCTTT.

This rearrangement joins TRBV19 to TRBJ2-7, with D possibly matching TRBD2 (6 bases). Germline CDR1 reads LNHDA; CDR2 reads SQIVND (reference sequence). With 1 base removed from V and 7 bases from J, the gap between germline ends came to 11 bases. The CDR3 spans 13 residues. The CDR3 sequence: CASSIGSAGEQYF. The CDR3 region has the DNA TGTGCCAGTAGTATAGGGTCCGCGGGGGAGCAGTACTTC. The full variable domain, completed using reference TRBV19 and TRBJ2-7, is DGGITQSPKYLFRKEGQNVTLSCEQNLNHDAMYWYRQDPGQGLRLIYYSQIVNDFQKGDIAEGYSVSREKKESFPLTVTSAQKNPTAFYLCASSIGSAGEQYFGPGTRLTVT.

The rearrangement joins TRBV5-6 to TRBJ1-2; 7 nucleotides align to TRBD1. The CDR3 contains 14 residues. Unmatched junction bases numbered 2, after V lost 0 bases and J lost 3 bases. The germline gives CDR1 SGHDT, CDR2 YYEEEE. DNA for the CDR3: TGTGCCAGCAGCTTGGTAACAGGGGACTATGGCTACACCTTC. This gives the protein CASSLVTGDYGYTF.

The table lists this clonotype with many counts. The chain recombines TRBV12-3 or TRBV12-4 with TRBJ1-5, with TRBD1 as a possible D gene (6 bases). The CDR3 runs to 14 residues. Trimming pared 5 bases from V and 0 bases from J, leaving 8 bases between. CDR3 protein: CASSPRGSNQPQHF. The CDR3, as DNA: TGTGCCAGCAGTCCCAGGGGTAGCAATCAGCCCCAGCATTTT.

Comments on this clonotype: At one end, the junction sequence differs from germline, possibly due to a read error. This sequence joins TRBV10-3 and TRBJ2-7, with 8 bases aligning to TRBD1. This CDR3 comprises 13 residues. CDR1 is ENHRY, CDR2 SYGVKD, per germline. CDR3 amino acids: CAVRARTGQEQYF. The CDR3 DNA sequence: TGTGCCGTCAGAGCCCGGACAGGGCAAGAGCAGTACTTC.